This TCR beta chain was retrieved from a study of identical twins. Study-wide results and caveats: The models gave estimates that fell short of the out-of-frame TCR alpha sharing seen in monozygotic twins. A lower insertion count was a feature of abundant cord blood beta clonotypes, with no such feature in memory repertoires.

In this sample, this clonotype turned up many times. Its antigen is currently unknown. CDR3 size: 13 residues. CDR1 and CDR2 from the germline V gene are SGHVS and FNYEAQ. The V end lost 3 bases, the J end lost 2 bases, and 8 bases lay between the germline ends. MiXCR, run by TCRdb on the 5' RACE reads, gives a single entry per CDR3 protein. The table lists 500,000 or so distinct CDR3 sequences, 13% to 15% of them singletons. These sequences were also reported in another study, on yellow fever vaccine responses in identical twins.

This receptor was obtained from a woman younger than 30 in good health. Material for sequencing was CD4+ T cells sorted from blood. V gene TRBV7-6 combines with J gene TRBJ2-7; D might be TRBD1 (6 bases). The CDR3 region has the DNA TGTGCCAGCAGCTTTCGACAGGCCTACGAGCAGTACTTC. This translates into CASSFRQAYEQYF. Looking up the rest from reference TRBV7-6 and TRBJ2-7 gives the full variable domain: GAGVSQSPRYKVTKRGQDVALRCDPISGHVSLYWYRQALGQGPEFLTYFNYEAQQDKSGLPNDRFSAERPEGSISTLTIQRTEQRDSAMYRCASSFRQAYEQYFGPGTRLTVT.